These 22 T cell receptor beta chains originate from one sample sequenced in a study of T cell responses to AZD1222 COVID-19 vaccine. Clones were read by immunoSEQ multiplex PCR, and TCRdb kept only the in-frame ones, dropping some. The sample carries about 140,000 clones, 92% recorded once. The source was peripheral blood, collected 28 days after the second AZD1222 dose. The receptors stem from an adult who received the AZD1222 COVID-19 vaccine.

This chain connects TRBV5-8 to TRBJ2-4, with TRBD1 matching 8 bases. The germline CDR1 and CDR2 sequences are SGHTS and YDEGEE. The ends lost 4 bases at V and 6 bases at J; junction bases unmatched: 6. This CDR3 contains 14 residues. The CDR3 bases are TGTGCCAGCAGCGTCGGACAGGGCGTAAACATTCAGTACTTC. It is translated as CASSVGQGVNIQYF.

The genes are TRBV7-8 and TRBJ1-1; 9 nucleotides match TRBD1. The V segment lost 1 base and the J segment 5 bases; nucleotides outside the gene matches: 5. The CDR3 consists of 15 residues. Germline V lookup: CDR1 SGHVS, CDR2 FQNEAQ. In nucleotides, the CDR3 is TGTGCCAGCAGCTTAGACGACAGGGGGTGGACTGAAGCTTTCTTT. Translation gives CASSLDDRGWTEAFF.

J is TRBJ1-1 and V is TRBV6-5, with D tentatively TRBD1 (6 bases). The CDR3 runs to 14 residues. The germline gives CDR1 MNHEY, CDR2 SVGAGI. V was shortened by 2 bases and J by 5 bases, with 12 bases between the two germline ends. The CDR3: CASSYTAGATEAFF. CDR3 coding DNA: TGTGCCAGCAGTTACACGGCAGGGGCAACTGAAGCTTTCTTT.

The sample holds one count of this clone. The chain employs TRBV5-1 and TRBJ2-2; 10 nucleotides agree with TRBD2. V was pared by 2 bases and J by 0 bases, with 4 bases of the junction left unmatched. The CDR3 spans 17 residues. Germline values: CDR1 SGHRS, CDR2 YFSETQ. The CDR3 DNA follows: TGCGCCAGCAGCTTATGGACTAGCGGTACGAACACCGGGGAGCTGTTTTTT. Translating gives CASSLWTSGTNTGELFF. The entire variable domain, with the rest obtained from reference TRBV5-1 and TRBJ2-2, is as follows: KAGVTQTPRYLIKTRGQQVTLSCSPISGHRSVSWYQQTPGQGLQFLFEYFSETQRNKGNFPGRFSGRQFSNSRSEMNVSTLELGDSALYLCASSLWTSGTNTGELFFGEGSRLTVL.

The chain has TRBV12-3 or TRBV12-4 and TRBJ1-1; D unclear. This CDR3 region has 12 residues. V shed 4 bases and J shed 1 base, with 4 bases lying between them. CDR3 protein: CASSWQNTEAFF. CDR3 sequence (DNA): TGTGCCAGCAGTTGGCAGAACACTGAAGCTTTCTTT.

This clone was picked up one time. The rearrangement links TRBV6-2 or TRBV6-3 to TRBJ1-5, with a weak D call TRBD1 (5 bases). With 4 bases removed from V and 9 bases from J, the gap between germline ends came to 16 bases. Germline-derived CDR1 and CDR2 are MNHEY and SVGEGT. The CDR3 loop spans 14 amino acids. The CDR3 region is CASSFRDAQWPQHF. In DNA, the CDR3 is TGTGCCAGCAGTTTCCGGGACGCCCAGTGGCCCCAGCATTTT.

The CDR3 DNA reads TGTGCCACCAGTGATTTGGCGGGTCTGTCCTACAATGAGCAGTTCTTC. Its translation is CATSDLAGLSYNEQFF. The chain couples TRBV24-1 to TRBJ2-1, with D perhaps TRBD2 (5 bases). CDR1 and CDR2 (germline): KGHDR, SFDVKD. V gave up 0 bases and J gave up 1 base, with 9 bases separating them. The length of the CDR3 is 16 residues.

The V call is TRBV12-3 or TRBV12-4, the J call TRBJ2-7; 7 bases fit TRBD1. V lost 2 bases, J lost 7 bases, and 5 bases stayed unmatched. The length of the CDR3 is 13 residues. The CDR3 loop is CASSLRGLREQYF. CDR3 DNA sequence: TGTGCCAGCAGTTTAAGGGGGCTTCGGGAGCAGTACTTC.

This clone was recorded only once. This chain uses TRBV6-1 with TRBJ2-7; D possibly corresponds to TRBD2 (6 bases). The CDR3 spans 15 residues. In germline, CDR1 is MNHNS, CDR2 SASEGT. V lost 1 base and J 2 bases, leaving 12 bases between the germline ends. The CDR3 is CASSEGWEAPYEQYF. CDR3 bases: TGTGCCAGCAGTGAAGGGTGGGAGGCACCCTACGAGCAGTACTTC.

J is TRBJ1-1 and V is TRBV6-2 or TRBV6-3; 10 bases fit TRBD1. Germline trimming cut 3 bases from V and 1 base from J; bases unmatched to any gene: 8. In germline, CDR1 is MNHEY, CDR2 SVGEGT. The CDR3 totals 17 residues. The CDR3 DNA follows: TGTGCCAGCAGTTATATGGGACAGGGGAAGGCGAACACTGAAGCTTTCTTT. It encodes CASSYMGQGKANTEAFF.

Note on this clone: The conserved closing phenylalanine or tryptophan is absent in this CDR3, likely reflecting a read error. The DNA is left out, because the CDR3 cannot be placed on it with certainty; the CDR3 is given as TCRdb lists it. The V gene is TRBV20-1, the J gene TRBJ2-3; TRBD2 is the table's D call, not checked against the DNA. The germline V gene encodes CDR1 DFQATT and CDR2 SNEGSKA (reference sequence). The CDR3 is 8 amino acids long, termini counted. CDR3 sequence reads: CSASSAAI.

CDR3 residues: CAWRKPDAYEQYF. CDR3 nucleotide sequence: TGTGCCTGGCGGAAACCGGACGCCTACGAGCAGTACTTC. V usage is TRBV30 and J usage is TRBJ2-7; no definite D call. Germline assignment: CDR1 GTSNPN and CDR2 SVGIG (reference sequence). The CDR3 contains 13 residues. V lost 5 bases and J lost 2, with 13 bases in between.

This clone came up once. The chain uses TRBV2 and TRBJ2-1, with 16 bases aligning to TRBD2. The ends lost 6 bases at V and 7 bases at J; junction bases unmatched: 3. Germline V gene data show CDR1 as SNHLY and CDR2 as FYNNEI. The CDR3 totals 15 residues. For the CDR3, the DNA is TGTGCCAGCAGGGGACTAGCGGGAGGGACAAATGAGCAGTTCTTC. Translating gives CASRGLAGGTNEQFF.

The chain combines TRBV19 with TRBJ2-3; 8 bases agree with TRBD2. V dropped 9 bases and J dropped 0; count of bases not matched to a gene: 11. This CDR3 spans 16 amino acids. The germline V gene encodes CDR1 LNHDA and CDR2 SQIVND (reference sequence). As DNA, the CDR3 is TGTGCCAGCCACCCACGTGCTAGCGGGAGCACAGATACGCAGTATTTT. It encodes CASHPRASGSTDTQYF.

The V gene is TRBV5-4, the J gene TRBJ1-3; D perhaps matches TRBD1 (6 bases). The CDR3 loop spans 15 amino acids. V was clipped by 3 bases and J by 0 bases, with 10 bases between them. The germline V gene encodes CDR1 SGHNT and CDR2 YYREEE (reference sequence). The CDR3 coding sequence is TGTGCCAGCAGCTCGAAGGGGGACTCTGGAAACACCATATATTTT. Translation: CASSSKGDSGNTIYF.

The chain uses TRBV6-2 or TRBV6-3 and TRBJ1-1; D is unresolved. V dropped 0 bases and J dropped 7 bases, with 9 bases sitting between them. The CDR3 consists of 13 residues. The germline V gene encodes CDR1 MNHEY and CDR2 SVGEGT. The CDR3 spells CASSYSTYREAFF. CDR3 DNA sequence: TGTGCCAGCAGTTACTCGACCTACCGTGAAGCTTTCTTT.

V is TRBV10-3 and J is TRBJ1-6; the match to TRBD1 covers 7 bases. CDR3 length: 14 residues. J gave up 4 bases and V 6 bases, and 3 bases lay outside the gene matches. The germline CDR1 and CDR2 sequences are ENHRY and SYGVKD. The CDR3 sequence: CAIRPGQYNSPLHF. CDR3 DNA: TGTGCCATCAGACCGGGACAGTATAATTCACCCCTCCACTTT.

V and J are TRBV28 and TRBJ2-3; possibly TRBD1 for D (5 bases). This CDR3 contains 19 residues. Trimming pared 4 bases from V and 1 base from J, leaving 24 bases between. Germline V gene lookup returns CDR1 MDHEN and CDR2 SYDVKM. CDR3 loop: CASSSPLHDRDARTDTQYF. The CDR3 nucleotides read TGTGCCAGCAGTTCCCCCCTACACGACAGAGACGCCCGCACAGATACGCAGTATTTT.

This clone occurred once. The rearrangement joins TRBV5-4 to TRBJ2-7, with 9 bases that match TRBD2. The CDR3 sequence is 15 residues long. Germline CDR1 SGHNT, CDR2 YYREEE (reference sequence). V trimming: 3 bases; J trimming: 1 base; junction bases outside the gene matches: 5. CDR3 loop: CASSSLTSGSYEQYF. DNA of the CDR3: TGTGCCAGCAGCTCCCTGACTAGCGGTTCCTACGAGCAGTACTTC.

The gene calls are TRBV25-1 and TRBJ2-5, with D unclear. Trimming removed 2 bases at V and 2 bases at J, with 15 bases between. The CDR3 contains 16 residues. Germline V gene sequence: CDR1 MGHDK, CDR2 SYGVNS. CDR3 in DNA: TGTGCCAGCAGTGAACATCACTCCCTTGCGCAAGAGACCCAGTACTTC. Amino acids: CASSEHHSLAQETQYF.

V gene TRBV5-5 combines with J gene TRBJ2-7; 10 nucleotides align to TRBD1. The V segment lost 2 bases and the J segment 3 bases; nucleotides outside the gene matches: 8. Germline CDR1 and CDR2: SGHKS and YYEKEE (reference sequence). The CDR3 totals 16 residues. The CDR3 loop reads CASSFLGGQGNYEQYF. The CDR3 DNA sequence: TGTGCCAGCAGCTTCCTGGGGGGACAGGGGAACTACGAGCAGTACTTC. Full variable domain (remainder filled in from reference TRBV5-5 and TRBJ2-7): DAGVTQSPTHLIKTRGQQVTLRCSPISGHKSVSWYQQVLGQGPQFIFQYYEKEERGRGNFPDRFSARQFPNYSSELNVNALLLGDSALYLCASSFLGGQGNYEQYFGPGTRLTVT.

The table lists this clone with a count of one. The genes are TRBV30 and TRBJ2-3; D not resolved. The ends were cut back, 0 bases at V and 1 base at J, with 14 bases in the middle. Germline V lookup: CDR1 GTSNPN, CDR2 SVGIG (reference sequence). The CDR3 sequence is 16 residues long. Here the CDR3 DNA reads TGTGCCTGGAGTGTGGGCAGCTGGAGTCGCACAGATACGCAGTATTTT. Its protein is CAWSVGSWSRTDTQYF. The entire variable domain, with the rest obtained from reference TRBV30 and TRBJ2-3, is as follows: SQTIHQWPATLVQPVGSPLSLECTVEGTSNPNLYWYRQAAGRGLQLLFYSVGIGQISSEVPQNLSASRPQDRQFILSSKKLLLSDSGFYLCAWSVGSWSRTDTQYFGPGTRLTVL.